The rows below give T cell receptor beta chains drawn from one sample of a study of T cell repertoires in cytomegalovirus infection. These receptors are not linked to any known antigen. TCRdb reprocessed the reads via MiXCR and lists one record per CDR3 protein. Seen here are about 700,000 distinct CDR3 sequences, about 30% observed once, and the top ten hold around a sixth. The input for sequencing was cultured PBMCs, taken from culture after CMV antigen stimulation. The receptors were sampled from a human donor in good health (CMV status not recorded). Some clones in this sample may be carry-over from other donors' samples. The CDR3 runs from the conserved cysteine through the conserved F or W. The order of the fields is CDR3 protein, V gene, J gene, CDR3 length.

CDR3: CSFGLAQETQYF; V: TRBV29-1; J: TRBJ2-5; length: 12
CDR3: CSARWDRGVFYGYTF; V: TRBV20-1; J: TRBJ1-2; length: 15
CDR3: CAIGSGQGPYEQYF; V: TRBV10-3; J: TRBJ2-7; length: 14
CDR3: CAIRGTLSSGNTIYF; V: TRBV10-3; J: TRBJ1-3; length: 15
CDR3: CASRWRAGGPTSARNEQFF; V: TRBV12-3/TRBV12-4; J: TRBJ2-1; length: 19
CDR3: CASSSPQGNTGELFF; V: TRBV7-9; J: TRBJ2-2; length: 15
CDR3: CASSIGAIQWGSYNAQFF; V: TRBV19; J: TRBJ2-1; length: 18
CDR3: CASSEGQGVDGYTF; V: TRBV5-4; J: TRBJ1-2; length: 14
CDR3: CASSSFGRDSHNEQFF; V: TRBV7-8; J: TRBJ2-1; length: 16
CDR3: CASSDKGGQINTEAFF; V: TRBV25-1; J: TRBJ1-1; length: 16
CDR3: CASSSMTDTLSGANVLTF; V: TRBV7-2; J: TRBJ2-6; length: 18
CDR3: CSVAGAGGSTDTQYF; V: TRBV29-1; J: TRBJ2-3; length: 15
CDR3: CASSHRSGTPNQPQHF; V: TRBV12-3/TRBV12-4; J: TRBJ1-5; length: 16
CDR3: CASSSLAGLQFF; V: TRBV28; J: TRBJ2-1; length: 12
CDR3: CASSLRSVRPRSTDTQYF; V: TRBV7-2; J: TRBJ2-3; length: 18
CDR3: CASSLSGTVTGELFF; V: TRBV7-9; J: TRBJ2-2; length: 15
CDR3: CASTLGDRGGHTEAFF; V: TRBV12-3/TRBV12-4; J: TRBJ1-1; length: 16
CDR3: CSARVGWETQYF; V: TRBV20-1; J: TRBJ2-5; length: 12
CDR3: CATSRGGGAYGLLHNQPQHF; V: TRBV15; J: TRBJ1-5; length: 20
CDR3: CASSLVSYTEAFF; V: TRBV7-2; J: TRBJ1-1; length: 13
CDR3: CASRLQGSTYEQYF; V: TRBV6-2/TRBV6-3; J: TRBJ2-7; length: 14
CDR3: CASSQMWGASYNEQFF; V: TRBV7-6; J: TRBJ2-1; length: 16
CDR3: CASSLGGSGPYNEQFF; V: TRBV7-6; J: TRBJ2-1; length: 16
CDR3: CASRDVAENTEAFF; V: TRBV6-1; J: TRBJ1-1; length: 14
CDR3: CASSSRSYNSPLHF; V: TRBV7-2; J: TRBJ1-6; length: 14
CDR3: CASTLTGIGDTEAFF; V: TRBV7-6; J: TRBJ1-1; length: 15
CDR3: CASSYGGPGRTEAFF; V: TRBV6-2/TRBV6-3; J: TRBJ1-1; length: 15
CDR3: CTSSPGGQPQHF; V: TRBV7-2; J: TRBJ1-5; length: 12
CDR3: CASSSDRAEQYF; V: TRBV7-9; J: TRBJ2-7; length: 12
CDR3: CASSLTQYSNQPQHF; V: TRBV27; J: TRBJ1-5; length: 15
CDR3: CASSLGRGVEQYF; V: TRBV7-6; J: TRBJ2-7; length: 13
CDR3: CASSRGTGRKETQYF; V: TRBV5-1; J: TRBJ2-5; length: 15